A single T cell receptor beta chain is shown here with its context. The entry originates in a study of cytomegalovirus exposure and HLA in healthy donors. In the study overall: Assignment to the Caucasian-associated ancestry cluster applied to approximately 80% of the roughly 410 genotyped donors.

After removal of 6 bases from V and 2 bases from J, the junction contained 3 bases not matched to a gene. The CDR3 consists of 14 residues. From germline, CDR1 is MNHNY and CDR2 SVGAGI (reference sequence). Primers: 60 Vbeta forward and 13 Jbeta reverse. Data came from immunoSEQ multiplex PCR; TCRdb stores just in-frame clones and leaves some out. Of 66,000 or so clones in the sample, more than 70% are singletons; the top ten hold about 1.6%. This chain uses TRBV6-6 with TRBJ1-5; 8 nucleotides match TRBD1. Sequenced: PBMCs. This clonotype was obtained from a man aged 30 to 39 in good health and CMV-seropositive. For the CDR3, the DNA is TGTGCCAGCAGCAGGGGGCAAGGCAATCAGCCCCAGCATTTT. Its protein product is CASSRGQGNQPQHF.